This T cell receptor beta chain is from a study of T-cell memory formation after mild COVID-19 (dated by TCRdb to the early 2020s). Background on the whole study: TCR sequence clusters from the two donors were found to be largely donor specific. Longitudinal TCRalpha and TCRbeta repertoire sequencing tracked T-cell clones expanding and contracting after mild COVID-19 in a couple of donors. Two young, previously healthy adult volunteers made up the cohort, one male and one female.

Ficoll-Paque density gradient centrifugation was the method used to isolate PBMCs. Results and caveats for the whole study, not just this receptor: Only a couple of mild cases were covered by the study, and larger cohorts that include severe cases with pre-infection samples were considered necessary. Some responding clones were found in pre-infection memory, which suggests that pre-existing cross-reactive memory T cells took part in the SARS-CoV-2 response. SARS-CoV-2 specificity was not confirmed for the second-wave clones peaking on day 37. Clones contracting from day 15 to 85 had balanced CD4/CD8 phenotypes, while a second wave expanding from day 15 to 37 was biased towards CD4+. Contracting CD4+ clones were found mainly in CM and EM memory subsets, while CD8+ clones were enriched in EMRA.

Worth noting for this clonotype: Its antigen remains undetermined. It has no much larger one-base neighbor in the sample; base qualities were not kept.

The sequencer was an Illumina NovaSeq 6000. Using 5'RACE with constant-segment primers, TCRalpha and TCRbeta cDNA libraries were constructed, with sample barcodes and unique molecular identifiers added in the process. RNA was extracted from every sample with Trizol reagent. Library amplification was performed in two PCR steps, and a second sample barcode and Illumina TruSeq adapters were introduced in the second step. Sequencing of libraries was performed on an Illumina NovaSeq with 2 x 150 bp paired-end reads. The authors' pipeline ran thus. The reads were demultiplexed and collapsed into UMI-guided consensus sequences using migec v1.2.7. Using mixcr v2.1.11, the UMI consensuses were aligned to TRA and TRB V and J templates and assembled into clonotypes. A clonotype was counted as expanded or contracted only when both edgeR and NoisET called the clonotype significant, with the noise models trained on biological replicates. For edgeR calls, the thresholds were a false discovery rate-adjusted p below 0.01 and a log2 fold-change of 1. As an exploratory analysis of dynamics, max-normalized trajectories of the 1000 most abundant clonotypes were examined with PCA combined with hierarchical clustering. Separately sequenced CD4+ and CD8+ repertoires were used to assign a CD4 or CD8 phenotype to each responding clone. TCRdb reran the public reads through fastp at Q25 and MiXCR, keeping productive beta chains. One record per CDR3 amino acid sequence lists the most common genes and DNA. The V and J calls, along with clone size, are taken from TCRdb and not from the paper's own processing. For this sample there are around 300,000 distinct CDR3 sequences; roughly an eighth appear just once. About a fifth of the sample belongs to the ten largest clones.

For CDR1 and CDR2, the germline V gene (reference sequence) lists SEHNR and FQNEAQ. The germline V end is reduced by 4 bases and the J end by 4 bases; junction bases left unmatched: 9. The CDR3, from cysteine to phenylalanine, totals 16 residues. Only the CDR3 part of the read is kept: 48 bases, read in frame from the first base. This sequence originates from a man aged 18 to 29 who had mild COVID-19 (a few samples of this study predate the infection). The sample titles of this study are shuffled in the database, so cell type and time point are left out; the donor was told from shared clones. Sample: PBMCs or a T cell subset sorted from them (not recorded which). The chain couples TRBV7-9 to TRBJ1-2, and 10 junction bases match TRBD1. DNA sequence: TGTGCCAGCAGCTCGAGTAAGACAGGGGGCGCCTATGGCTACACCTTC. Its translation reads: CASSSSKTGGAYGYTF.